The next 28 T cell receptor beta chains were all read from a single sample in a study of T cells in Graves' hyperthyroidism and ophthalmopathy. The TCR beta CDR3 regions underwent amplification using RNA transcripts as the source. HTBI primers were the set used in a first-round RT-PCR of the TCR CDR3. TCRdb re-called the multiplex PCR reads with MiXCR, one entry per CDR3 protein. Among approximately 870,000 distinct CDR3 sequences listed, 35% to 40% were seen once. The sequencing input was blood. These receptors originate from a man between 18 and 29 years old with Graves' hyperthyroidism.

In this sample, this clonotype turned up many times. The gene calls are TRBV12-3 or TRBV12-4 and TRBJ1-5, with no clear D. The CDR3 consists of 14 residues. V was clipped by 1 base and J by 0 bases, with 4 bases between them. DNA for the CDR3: TGTGCCAGCAGTTTAGGTAGTAGCAATCAGCCCCAGCATTTT. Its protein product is CASSLGSSNQPQHF.

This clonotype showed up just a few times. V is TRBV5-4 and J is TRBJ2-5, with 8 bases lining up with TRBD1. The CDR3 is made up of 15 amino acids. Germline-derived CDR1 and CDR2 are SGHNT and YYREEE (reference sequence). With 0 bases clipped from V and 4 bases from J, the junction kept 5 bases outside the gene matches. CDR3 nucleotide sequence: TGTGCCAGCAGCTTGGGCACAGGGGGACCAGAGACCCAGTACTTC. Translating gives CASSLGTGGPETQYF.

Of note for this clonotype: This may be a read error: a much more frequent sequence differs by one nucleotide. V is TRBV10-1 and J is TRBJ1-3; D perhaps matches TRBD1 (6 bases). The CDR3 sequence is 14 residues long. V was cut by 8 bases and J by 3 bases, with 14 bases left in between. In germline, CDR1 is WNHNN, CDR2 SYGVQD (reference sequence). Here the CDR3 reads CASSDGGLGNTIYF. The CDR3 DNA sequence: TGCGCCAGCTCTGACGGGGGCCTTGGAAACACCATATATTTT.

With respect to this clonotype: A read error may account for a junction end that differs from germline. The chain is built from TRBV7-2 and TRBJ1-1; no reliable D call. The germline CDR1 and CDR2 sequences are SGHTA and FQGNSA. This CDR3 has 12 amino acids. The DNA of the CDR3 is TGTGCCAGCAGCTTAGTTTTGGCTGAAGCTTCCTTT. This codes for CASSLVLAEASF. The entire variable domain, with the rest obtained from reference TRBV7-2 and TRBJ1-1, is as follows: GAGVSQSPSNKVTEKGKDVELRCDPISGHTALYWYRQSLGQGLEFLIYFQGNSAPDKSGLPSDRFSAERTGGSVSTLTIQRTQQEDSAVYLCASSLVLAEASFGQGTRLTVV.

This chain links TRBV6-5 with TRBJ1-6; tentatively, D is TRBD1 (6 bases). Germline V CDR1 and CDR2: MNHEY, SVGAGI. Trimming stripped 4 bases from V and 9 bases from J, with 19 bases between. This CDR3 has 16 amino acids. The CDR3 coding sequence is TGTGCCAGCAGTTCGGACAGAGGGAGGAGGGTTTCACCCCTCCACTTT. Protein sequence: CASSSDRGRRVSPLHF.

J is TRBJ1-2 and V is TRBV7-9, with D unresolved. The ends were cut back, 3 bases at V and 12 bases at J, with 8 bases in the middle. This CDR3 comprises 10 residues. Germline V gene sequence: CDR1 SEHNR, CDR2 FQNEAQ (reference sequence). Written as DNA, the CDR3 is TGTGCCAGCAGCTTCGGGAGCGACACCTTC. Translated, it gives CASSFGSDTF.

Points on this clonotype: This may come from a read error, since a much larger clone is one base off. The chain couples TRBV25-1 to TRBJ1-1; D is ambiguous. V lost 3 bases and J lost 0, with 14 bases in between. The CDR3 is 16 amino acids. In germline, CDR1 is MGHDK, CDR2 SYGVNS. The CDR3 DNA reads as TGTGCCAGCAGTGAGTCGAGGTACAGCATGAACACTGAAGCTTTCTTT. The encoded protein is CASSESRYSMNTEAFF.

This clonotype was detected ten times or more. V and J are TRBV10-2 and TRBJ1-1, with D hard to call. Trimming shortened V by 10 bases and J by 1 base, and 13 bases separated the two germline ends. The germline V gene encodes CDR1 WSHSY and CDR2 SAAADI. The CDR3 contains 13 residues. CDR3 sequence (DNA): TGCGCCATCGGGGTTGCGCGGAACACTGAAGCTTTCTTT. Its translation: CAIGVARNTEAFF.

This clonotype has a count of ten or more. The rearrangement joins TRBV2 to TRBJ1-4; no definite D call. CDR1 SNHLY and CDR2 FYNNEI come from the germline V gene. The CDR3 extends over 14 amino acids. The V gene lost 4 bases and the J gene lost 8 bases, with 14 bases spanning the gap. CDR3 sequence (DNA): TGTGCCAGCAGTGCTTCCAGGACGGGGGAAAAACTGTTTTTT. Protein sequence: CASSASRTGEKLFF.

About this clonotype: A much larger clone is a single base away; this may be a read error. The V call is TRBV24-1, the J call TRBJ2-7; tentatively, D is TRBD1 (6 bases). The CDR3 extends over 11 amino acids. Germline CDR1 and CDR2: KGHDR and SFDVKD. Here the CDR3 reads CAHSGDTKQYF. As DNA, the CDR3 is TGTGCACACTCAGGGGACACCAAGCAGTACTTC.

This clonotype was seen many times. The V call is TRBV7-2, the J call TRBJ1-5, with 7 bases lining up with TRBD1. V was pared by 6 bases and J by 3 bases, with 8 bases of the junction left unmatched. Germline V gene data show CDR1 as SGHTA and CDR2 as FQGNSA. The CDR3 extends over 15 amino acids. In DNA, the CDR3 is TGTGCCAGCAGTATAGGGGGCCGGCTCAATCAGCCCCAGCATTTT. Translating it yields CASSIGGRLNQPQHF.

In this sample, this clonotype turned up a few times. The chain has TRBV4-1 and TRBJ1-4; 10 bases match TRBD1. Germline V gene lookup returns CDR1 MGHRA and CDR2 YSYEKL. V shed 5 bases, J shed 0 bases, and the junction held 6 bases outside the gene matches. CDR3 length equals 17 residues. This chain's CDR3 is CASSDDRGRATNEKLFF. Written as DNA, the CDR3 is TGCGCCAGCAGCGACGACAGGGGGCGTGCAACTAATGAAAAACTGTTTTTT.

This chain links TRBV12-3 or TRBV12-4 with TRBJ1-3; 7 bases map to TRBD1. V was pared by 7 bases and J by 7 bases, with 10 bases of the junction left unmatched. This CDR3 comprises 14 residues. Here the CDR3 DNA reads TGTGCCAGCAAGTTGGACAGGCTCGTCAACACCATATATTTT. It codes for CASKLDRLVNTIYF.

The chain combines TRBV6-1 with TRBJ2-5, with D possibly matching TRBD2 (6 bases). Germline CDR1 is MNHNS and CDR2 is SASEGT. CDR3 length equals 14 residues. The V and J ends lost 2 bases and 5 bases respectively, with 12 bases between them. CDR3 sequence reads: CASSESPGEETQYF. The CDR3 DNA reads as TGTGCCAGCAGTGAATCCCCGGGAGAGGAGACCCAGTACTTC.

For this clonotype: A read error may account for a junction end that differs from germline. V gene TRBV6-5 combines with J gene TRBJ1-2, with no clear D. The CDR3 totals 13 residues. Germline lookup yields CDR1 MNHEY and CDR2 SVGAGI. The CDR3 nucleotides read TGTGCCATCAGTTACGCAGGAGTGGATGGCTACACCTTC. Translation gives CAISYAGVDGYTF.

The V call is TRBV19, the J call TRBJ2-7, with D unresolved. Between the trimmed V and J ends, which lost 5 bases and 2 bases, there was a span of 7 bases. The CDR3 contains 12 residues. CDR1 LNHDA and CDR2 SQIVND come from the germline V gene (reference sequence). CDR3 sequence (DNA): TGTGCCAGTAGTTCGGTACCCTACGAGCAGTACTTC. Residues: CASSSVPYEQYF.

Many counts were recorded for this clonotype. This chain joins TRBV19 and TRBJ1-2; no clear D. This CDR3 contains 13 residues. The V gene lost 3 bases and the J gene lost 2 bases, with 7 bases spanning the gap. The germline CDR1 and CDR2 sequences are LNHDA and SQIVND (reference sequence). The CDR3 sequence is CASSMGPNYGYTF. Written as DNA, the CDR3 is TGTGCCAGTAGTATGGGCCCCAACTATGGCTACACCTTC.

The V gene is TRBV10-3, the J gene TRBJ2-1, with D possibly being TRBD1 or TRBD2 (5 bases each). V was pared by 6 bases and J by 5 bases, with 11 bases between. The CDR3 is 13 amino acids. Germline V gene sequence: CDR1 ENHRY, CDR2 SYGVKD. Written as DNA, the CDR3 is TGTGCCATCAGCGGGACGGCGGACAATGAGCAGTTCTTC. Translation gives CAISGTADNEQFF.

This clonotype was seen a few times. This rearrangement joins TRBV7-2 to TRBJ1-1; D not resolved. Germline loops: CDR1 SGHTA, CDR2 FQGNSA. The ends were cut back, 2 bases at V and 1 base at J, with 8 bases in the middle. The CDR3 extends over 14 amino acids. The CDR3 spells CASSLTLGNTEAFF. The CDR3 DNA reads TGTGCCAGCAGCTTAACGCTAGGGAACACTGAAGCTTTCTTT.

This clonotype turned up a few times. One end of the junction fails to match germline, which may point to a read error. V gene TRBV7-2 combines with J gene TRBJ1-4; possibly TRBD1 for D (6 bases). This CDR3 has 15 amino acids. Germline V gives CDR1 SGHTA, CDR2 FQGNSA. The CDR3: CASSPGGGTYEKLFF. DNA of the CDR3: TGCGCCAGCAGCCCGGGGGGAGGGACATATGAAAAACTGTTTTTT.

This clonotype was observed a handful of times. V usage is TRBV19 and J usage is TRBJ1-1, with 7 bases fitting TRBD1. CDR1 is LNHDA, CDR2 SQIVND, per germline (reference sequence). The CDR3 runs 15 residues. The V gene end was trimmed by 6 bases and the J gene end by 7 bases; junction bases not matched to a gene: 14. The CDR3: CASRPEPGTAHEAFF. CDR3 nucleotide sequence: TGTGCCAGTAGGCCCGAACCCGGGACAGCTCATGAAGCTTTCTTT.

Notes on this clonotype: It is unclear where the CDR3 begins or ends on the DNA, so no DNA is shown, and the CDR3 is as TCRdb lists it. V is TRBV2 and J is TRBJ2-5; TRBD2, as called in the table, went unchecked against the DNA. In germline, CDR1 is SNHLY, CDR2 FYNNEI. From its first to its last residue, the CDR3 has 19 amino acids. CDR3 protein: CASSIYLCSGRLATETQYF.

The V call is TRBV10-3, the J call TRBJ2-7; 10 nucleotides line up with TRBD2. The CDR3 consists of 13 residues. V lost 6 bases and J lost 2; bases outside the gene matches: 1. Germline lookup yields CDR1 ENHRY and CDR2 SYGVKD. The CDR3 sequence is CAISSGGAYEQYF. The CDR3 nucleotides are TGTGCCATCAGCAGCGGGGGGGCCTACGAGCAGTACTTC.

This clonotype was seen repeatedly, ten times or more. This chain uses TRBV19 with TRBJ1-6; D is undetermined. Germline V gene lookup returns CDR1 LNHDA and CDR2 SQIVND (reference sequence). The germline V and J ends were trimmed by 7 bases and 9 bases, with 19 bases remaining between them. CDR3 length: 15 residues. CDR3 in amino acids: CASKGSRGGGSPLHF. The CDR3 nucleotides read TGTGCCAGTAAGGGATCCCGGGGTGGAGGTTCACCCCTCCACTTT.

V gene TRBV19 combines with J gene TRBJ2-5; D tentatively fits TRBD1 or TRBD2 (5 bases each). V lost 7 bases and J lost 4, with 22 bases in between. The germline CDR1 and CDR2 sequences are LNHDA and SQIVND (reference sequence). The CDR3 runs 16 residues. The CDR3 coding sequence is TGTGCCAGTACCGGGACCCAACCAGGGCTGGGAGAGACCCAGTACTTC. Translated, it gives CASTGTQPGLGETQYF.

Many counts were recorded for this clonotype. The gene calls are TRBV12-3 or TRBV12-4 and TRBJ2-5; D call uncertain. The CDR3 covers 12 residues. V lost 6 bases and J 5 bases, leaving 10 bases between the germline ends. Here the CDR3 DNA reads TGTGCCAGCAGCCCCTCGCGGGAGACCCAGTACTTC. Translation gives CASSPSRETQYF.

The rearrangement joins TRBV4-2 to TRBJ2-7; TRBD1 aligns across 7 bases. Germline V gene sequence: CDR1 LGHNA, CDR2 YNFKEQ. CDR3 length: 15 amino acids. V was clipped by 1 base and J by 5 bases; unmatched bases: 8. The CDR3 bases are TGTGCCAGCAGCCAAGCGATGACAGGGTTACACGAGCAGTACTTC. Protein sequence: CASSQAMTGLHEQYF.

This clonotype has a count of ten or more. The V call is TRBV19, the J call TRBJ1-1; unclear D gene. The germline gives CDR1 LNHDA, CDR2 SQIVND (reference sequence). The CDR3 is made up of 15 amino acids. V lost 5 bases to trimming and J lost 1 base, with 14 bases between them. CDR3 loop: CASSDETAGNTEAFF. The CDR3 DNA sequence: TGTGCCAGTAGTGACGAAACTGCGGGGAACACTGAAGCTTTCTTT. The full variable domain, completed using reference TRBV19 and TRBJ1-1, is DGGITQSPKYLFRKEGQNVTLSCEQNLNHDAMYWYRQDPGQGLRLIYYSQIVNDFQKGDIAEGYSVSREKKESFPLTVTSAQKNPTAFYLCASSDETAGNTEAFFGQGTRLTVV.